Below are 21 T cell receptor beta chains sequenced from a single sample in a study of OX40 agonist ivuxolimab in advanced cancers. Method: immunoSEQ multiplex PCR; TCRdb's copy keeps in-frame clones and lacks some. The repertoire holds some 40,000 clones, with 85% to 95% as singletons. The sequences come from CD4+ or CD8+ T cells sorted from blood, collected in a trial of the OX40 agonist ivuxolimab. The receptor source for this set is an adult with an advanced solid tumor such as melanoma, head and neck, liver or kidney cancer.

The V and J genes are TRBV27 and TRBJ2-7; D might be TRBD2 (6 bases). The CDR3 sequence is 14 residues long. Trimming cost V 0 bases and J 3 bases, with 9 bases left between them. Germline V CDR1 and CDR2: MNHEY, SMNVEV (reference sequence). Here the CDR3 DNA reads TGTGCCAGCAGTTTATCGGGGGGACTCTACGAGCAGTACTTC. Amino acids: CASSLSGGLYEQYF.

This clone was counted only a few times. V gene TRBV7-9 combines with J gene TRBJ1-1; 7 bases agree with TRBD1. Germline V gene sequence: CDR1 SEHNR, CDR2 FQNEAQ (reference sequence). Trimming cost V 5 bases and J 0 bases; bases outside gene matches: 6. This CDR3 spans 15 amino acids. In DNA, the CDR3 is TGTGCCAGCAGCGACAGACAGGGCTTGAACACTGAAGCTTTCTTT. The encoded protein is CASSDRQGLNTEAFF.

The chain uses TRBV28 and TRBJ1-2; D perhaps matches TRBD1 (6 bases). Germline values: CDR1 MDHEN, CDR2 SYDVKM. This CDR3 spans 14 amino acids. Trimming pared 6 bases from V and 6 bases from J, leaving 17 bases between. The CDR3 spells CASSLSGGGDGYTF. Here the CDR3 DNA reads TGTGCCAGCAGCCTGAGTGGGGGCGGAGATGGCTACACCTTC.

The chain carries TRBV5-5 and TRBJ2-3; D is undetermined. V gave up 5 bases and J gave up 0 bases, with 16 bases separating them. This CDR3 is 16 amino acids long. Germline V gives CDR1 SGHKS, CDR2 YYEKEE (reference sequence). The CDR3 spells CASSFDGPLSTDTQYF. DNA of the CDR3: TGTGCCAGCAGTTTTGACGGACCCCTTAGCACAGATACGCAGTATTTT.

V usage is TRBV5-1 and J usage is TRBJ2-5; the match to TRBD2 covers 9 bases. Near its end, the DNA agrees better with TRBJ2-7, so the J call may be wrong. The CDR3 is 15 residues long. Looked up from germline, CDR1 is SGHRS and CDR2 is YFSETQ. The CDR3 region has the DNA TGCGCCAGCAGCTTGGGGACTAGCGCTTACTACGAGCAGTACTTC. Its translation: CASSLGTSAYYEQYF.

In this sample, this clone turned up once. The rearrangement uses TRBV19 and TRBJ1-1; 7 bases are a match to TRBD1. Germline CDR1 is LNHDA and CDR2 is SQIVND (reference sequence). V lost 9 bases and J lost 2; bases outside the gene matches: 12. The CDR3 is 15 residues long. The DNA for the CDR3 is TGTGCCAGCTCAACAGGGGTAACAGGTAACACTGAAGCTTTCTTT. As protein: CASSTGVTGNTEAFF. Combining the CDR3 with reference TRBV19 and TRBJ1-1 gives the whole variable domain DGGITQSPKYLFRKEGQNVTLSCEQNLNHDAMYWYRQDPGQGLRLIYYSQIVNDFQKGDIAEGYSVSREKKESFPLTVTSAQKNPTAFYLCASSTGVTGNTEAFFGQGTRLTVV.

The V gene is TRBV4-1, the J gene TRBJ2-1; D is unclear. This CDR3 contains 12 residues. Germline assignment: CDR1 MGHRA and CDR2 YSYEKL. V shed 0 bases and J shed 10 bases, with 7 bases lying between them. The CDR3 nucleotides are TGCGCCAGCAGCCAAGATCGGCGGGAGCAGTTCTTC. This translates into CASSQDRREQFF.

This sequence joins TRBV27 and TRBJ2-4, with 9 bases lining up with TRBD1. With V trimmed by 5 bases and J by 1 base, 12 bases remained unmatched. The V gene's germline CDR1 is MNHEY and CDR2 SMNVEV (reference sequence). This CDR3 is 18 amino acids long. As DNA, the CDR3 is TGTGCCAGCAGTCCATTGACAGGGGGAAATAGTGCCAAAAACATTCAGTACTTC. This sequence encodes CASSPLTGGNSAKNIQYF.

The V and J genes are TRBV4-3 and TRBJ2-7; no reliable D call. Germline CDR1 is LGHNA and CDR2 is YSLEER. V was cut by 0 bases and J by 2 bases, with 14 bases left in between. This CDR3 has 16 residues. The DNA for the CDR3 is TGCGCCAGCAGCCAAGAAAGGTCCGCCCCTACCTACGAGCAGTACTTC. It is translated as CASSQERSAPTYEQYF.

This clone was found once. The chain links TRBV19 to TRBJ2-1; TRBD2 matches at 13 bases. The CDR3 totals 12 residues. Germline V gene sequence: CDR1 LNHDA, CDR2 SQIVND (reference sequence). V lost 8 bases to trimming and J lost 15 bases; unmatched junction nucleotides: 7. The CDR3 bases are TGTGCCAGTGGGAAACTAGCGGGAGGGAGGTTCTTC. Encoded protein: CASGKLAGGRFF.

The CDR3 loop reads CASSQDGGSSGEKLFF. The CDR3 DNA reads TGCGCCAGCAGCCAAGATGGCGGCTCCTCCGGTGAAAAACTGTTTTTT. The gene calls are TRBV4-1 and TRBJ1-4; D unclear. The V end lost 0 bases, the J end lost 7 bases, and 15 bases lay between the germline ends. Germline V gives CDR1 MGHRA, CDR2 YSYEKL. The CDR3 runs to 16 residues.

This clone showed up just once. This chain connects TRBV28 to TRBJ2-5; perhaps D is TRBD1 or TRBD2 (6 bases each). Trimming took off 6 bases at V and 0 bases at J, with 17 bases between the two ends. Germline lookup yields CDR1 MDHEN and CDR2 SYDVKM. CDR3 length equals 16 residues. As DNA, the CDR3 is TGTGCCAGCAGCCTAAGGGGGGTAGGGCACCAAGAGACCCAGTACTTC. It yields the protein CASSLRGVGHQETQYF. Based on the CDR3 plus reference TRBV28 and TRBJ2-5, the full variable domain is DVKVTQSSRYLVKRTGEKVFLECVQDMDHENMFWYRQDPGLGLRLIYFSYDVKMKEKGDIPEGYSVSREKKERFSLILESASTNQTSMYLCASSLRGVGHQETQYFGPGTRLLVL.

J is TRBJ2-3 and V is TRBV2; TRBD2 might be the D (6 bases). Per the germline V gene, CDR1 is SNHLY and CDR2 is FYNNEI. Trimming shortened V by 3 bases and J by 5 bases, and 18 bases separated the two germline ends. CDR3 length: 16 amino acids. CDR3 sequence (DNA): TGTGCCAGCAGTGATATAGGAGGGCCTCAGAGAGATACGCAGTATTTT. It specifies CASSDIGGPQRDTQYF. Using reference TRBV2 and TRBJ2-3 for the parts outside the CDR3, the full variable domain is EPEVTQTPSHQVTQMGQEVILRCVPISNHLYFYWYRQILGQKVEFLVSFYNNEISEKSEIFDDQFSVERPDGSNFTLKIRSTKLEDSAMYFCASSDIGGPQRDTQYFGPGTRLTVL.

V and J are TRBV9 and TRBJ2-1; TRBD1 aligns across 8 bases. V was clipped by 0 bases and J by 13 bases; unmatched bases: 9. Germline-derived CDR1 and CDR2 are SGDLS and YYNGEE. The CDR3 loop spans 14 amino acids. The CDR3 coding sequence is TGTGCCAGCAGCGTAGGGCAGGGGGCGTTCGGACAGTTCTTC. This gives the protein CASSVGQGAFGQFF.

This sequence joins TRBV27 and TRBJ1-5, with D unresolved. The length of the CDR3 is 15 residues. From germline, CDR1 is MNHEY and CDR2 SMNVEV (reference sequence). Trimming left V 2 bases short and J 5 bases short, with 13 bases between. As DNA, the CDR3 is TGTGCCAGCAGTTTAGCGGGCACAACTCATCAGCCCCAGCATTTT. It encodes CASSLAGTTHQPQHF.

The CDR3 loop is CASSLLVTDTQYF. The CDR3 nucleotides read TGCGCCAGCAGCTTGTTAGTCACAGATACGCAGTATTTT. The chain employs TRBV5-1 and TRBJ2-3; D remains ambiguous. Germline assignment: CDR1 SGHRS and CDR2 YFSETQ. The CDR3 length is 13 residues. Trimming pared 1 base from V and 2 bases from J, leaving 5 bases between.

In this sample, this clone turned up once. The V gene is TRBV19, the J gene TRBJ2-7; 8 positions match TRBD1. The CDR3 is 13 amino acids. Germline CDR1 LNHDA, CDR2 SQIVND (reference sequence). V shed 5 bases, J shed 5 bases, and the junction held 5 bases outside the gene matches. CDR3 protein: CASSPGQGDEQYF. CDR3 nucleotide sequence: TGTGCCAGTAGTCCCGGACAGGGAGACGAGCAGTACTTC.

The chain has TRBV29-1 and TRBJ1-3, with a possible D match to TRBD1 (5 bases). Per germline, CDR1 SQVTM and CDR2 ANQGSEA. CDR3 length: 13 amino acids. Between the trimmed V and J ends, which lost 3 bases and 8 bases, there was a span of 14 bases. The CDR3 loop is CSVDIQGRDTIYF. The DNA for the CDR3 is TGCAGCGTTGATATCCAGGGCAGAGACACCATATATTTT.

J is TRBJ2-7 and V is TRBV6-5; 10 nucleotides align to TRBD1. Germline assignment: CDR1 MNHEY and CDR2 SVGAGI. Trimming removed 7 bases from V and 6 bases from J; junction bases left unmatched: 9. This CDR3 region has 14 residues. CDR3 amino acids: CASIHDRGRPEQYF. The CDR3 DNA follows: TGTGCCAGCATTCACGACAGGGGGCGACCCGAGCAGTACTTC.

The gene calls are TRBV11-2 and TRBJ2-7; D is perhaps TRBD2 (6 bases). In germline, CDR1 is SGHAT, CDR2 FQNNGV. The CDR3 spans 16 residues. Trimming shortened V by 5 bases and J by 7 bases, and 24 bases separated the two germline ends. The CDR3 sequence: CASSPPGSGRSSEQYF. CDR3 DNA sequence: TGTGCCAGCAGCCCACCGGGGAGCGGGCGTTCTTCTGAGCAGTACTTC.

In nucleotides, the CDR3 is TGCGCCAGCAGCCAGGGGGCCGGGACAAACGTCGAGACCCAGTACTTC. Its translation is CASSQGAGTNVETQYF. J is TRBJ2-5 and V is TRBV4-1; a possible D gene is TRBD1 (6 bases). The V end lost 3 bases, the J end lost 5 bases, and 19 bases lay between the germline ends. Germline CDR1 MGHRA, CDR2 YSYEKL. This CDR3 is 16 amino acids long.